A single T cell receptor beta chain is shown here with its context. Its antigen is not identified. This sample was taken from a study of Ad26.COV2.S vaccination and SARS-CoV-2 variants. Germline V gene sequence: CDR1 SEHNR, CDR2 FQNEAQ (reference sequence). The V and J ends lost 6 bases and 4 bases respectively, with 3 bases between them. CDR3 length: 10 amino acids. General study results and limits: Vaccinees and placebo recipients showed similar non-spike TCR breadth. Substantial post-vaccination breadth of spike-specific CD8+ and CD4+ T cell responses was reported. Estimates derived from TCR breadth and depth analyses may have underestimated total T cell responses. Participants in the vaccine arm had higher spike-specific TCR breadth; placebo recipients had lower.

Assay used: immunoSEQ multiplex PCR; TCRdb lists only in-frame clones, some missing. The sample consists of 7,000 or so clones, 80% to 85% of them appearing once. The receptor was derived from a human donor who had recovered from COVID-19. The sample consisted of peripheral blood, taken after recovery from COVID-19. The chain has TRBV7-9 and TRBJ1-2; D unresolved. The CDR3 sequence: CASSRYGYTF. As DNA, the CDR3 is TGTGCCAGCAGTCGCTATGGCTACACCTTC.